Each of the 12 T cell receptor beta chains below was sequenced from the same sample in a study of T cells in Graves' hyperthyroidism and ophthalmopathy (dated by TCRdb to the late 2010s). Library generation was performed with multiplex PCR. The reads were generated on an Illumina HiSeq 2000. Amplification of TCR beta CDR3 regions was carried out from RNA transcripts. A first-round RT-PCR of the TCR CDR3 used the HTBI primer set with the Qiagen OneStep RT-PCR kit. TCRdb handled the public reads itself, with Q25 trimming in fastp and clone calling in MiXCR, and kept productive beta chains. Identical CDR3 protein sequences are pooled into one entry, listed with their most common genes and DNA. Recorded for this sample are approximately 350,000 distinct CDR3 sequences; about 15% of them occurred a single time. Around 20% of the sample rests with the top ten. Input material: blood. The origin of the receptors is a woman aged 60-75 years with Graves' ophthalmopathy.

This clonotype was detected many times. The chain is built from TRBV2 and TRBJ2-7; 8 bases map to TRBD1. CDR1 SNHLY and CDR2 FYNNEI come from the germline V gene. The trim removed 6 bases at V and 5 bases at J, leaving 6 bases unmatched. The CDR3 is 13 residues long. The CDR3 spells CASRMTGVDEQYF. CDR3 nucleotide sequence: TGTGCCAGCAGGATGACAGGGGTTGACGAGCAGTACTTC.

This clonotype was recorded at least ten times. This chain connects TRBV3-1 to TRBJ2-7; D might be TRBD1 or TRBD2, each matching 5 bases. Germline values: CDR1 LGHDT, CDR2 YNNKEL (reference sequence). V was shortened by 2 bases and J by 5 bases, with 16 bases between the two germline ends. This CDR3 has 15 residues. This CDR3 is CASSQTWDGGHEQYF. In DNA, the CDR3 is TGTGCCAGCAGCCAAACCTGGGACGGCGGACACGAGCAGTACTTC.

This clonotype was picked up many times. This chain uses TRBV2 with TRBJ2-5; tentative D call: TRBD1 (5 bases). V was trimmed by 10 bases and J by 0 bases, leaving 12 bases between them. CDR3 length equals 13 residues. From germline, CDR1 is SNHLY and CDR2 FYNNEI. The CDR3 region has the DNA TGTGCCACCAACAGACAGTACCAAGAGACCCAGTACTTC. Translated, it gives CATNRQYQETQYF. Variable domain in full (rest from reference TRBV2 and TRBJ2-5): EPEVTQTPSHQVTQMGQEVILRCVPISNHLYFYWYRQILGQKVEFLVSFYNNEISEKSEIFDDQFSVERPDGSNFTLKIRSTKLEDSAMYFCATNRQYQETQYFGPGTRLLVL.

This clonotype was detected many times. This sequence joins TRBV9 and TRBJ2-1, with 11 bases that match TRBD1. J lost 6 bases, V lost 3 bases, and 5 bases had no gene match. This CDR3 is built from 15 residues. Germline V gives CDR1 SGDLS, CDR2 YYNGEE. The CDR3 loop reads CASSGTGGAGNEQFF. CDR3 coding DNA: TGTGCCAGCAGCGGGACAGGGGGCGCCGGCAATGAGCAGTTCTTC.

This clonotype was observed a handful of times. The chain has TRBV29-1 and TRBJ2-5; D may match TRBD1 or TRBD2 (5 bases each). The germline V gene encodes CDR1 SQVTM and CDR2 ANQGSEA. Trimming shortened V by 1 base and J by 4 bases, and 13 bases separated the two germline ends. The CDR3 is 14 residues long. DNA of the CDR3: TGCAGCGTTGAAGTTTCCAGGGCGGGAGAGACCCAGTACTTC. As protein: CSVEVSRAGETQYF.

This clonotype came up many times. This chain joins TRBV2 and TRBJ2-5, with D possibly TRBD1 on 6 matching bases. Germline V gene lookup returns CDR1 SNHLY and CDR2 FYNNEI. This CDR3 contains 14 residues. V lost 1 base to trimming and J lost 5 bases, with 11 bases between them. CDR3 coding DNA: TGTGCCAGCAGTGAAGGGGGGCGCGTGGAGACCCAGTACTTC. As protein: CASSEGGRVETQYF.

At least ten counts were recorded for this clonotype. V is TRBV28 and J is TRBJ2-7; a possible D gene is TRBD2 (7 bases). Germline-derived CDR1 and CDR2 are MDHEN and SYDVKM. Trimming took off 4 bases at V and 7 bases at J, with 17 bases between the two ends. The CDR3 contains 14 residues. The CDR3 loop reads CASSWDGGAQEQYF. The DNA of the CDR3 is TGTGCCAGCAGTTGGGATGGGGGGGCTCAGGAGCAGTACTTC.

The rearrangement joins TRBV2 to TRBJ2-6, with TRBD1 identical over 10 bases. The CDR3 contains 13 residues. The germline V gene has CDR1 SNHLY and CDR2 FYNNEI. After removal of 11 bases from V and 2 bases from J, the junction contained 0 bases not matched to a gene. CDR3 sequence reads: CAGQGAGANVLTF. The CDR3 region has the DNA TGTGCCGGACAGGGGGCTGGGGCCAACGTCCTGACTTTC.

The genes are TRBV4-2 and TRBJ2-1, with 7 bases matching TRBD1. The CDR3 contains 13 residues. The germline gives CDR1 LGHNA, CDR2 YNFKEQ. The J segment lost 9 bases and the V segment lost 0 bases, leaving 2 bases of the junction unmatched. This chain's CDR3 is CASSQEQGIEQFF. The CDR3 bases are TGTGCCAGCAGCCAAGAACAGGGGATTGAGCAGTTCTTC.

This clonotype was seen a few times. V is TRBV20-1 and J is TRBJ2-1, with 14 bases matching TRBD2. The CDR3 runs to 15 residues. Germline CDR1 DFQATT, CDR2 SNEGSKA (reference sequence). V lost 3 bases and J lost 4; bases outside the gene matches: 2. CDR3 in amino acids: CSARGLAGVYNEQFF. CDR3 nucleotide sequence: TGCAGTGCTAGGGGACTAGCGGGAGTATACAATGAGCAGTTCTTC.

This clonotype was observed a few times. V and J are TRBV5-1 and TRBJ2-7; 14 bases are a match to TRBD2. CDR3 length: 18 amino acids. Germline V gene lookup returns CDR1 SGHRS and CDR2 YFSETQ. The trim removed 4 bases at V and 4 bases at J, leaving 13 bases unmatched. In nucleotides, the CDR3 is TGCGCCAGCAGCCCGGGGACTAGCGGGAGATGGGAGAGGTACGAGCAGTACTTC. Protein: CASSPGTSGRWERYEQYF.

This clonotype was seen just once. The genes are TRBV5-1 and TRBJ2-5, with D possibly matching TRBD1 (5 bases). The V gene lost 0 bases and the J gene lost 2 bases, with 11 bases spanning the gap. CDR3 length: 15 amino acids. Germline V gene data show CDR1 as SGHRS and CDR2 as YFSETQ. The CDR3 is CASSLGGYPQETQYF. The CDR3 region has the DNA TGCGCCAGCAGCTTGGGGGGCTACCCACAAGAGACCCAGTACTTC. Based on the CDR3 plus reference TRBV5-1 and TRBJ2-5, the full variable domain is KAGVTQTPRYLIKTRGQQVTLSCSPISGHRSVSWYQQTPGQGLQFLFEYFSETQRNKGNFPGRFSGRQFSNSRSEMNVSTLELGDSALYLCASSLGGYPQETQYFGPGTRLLVL.